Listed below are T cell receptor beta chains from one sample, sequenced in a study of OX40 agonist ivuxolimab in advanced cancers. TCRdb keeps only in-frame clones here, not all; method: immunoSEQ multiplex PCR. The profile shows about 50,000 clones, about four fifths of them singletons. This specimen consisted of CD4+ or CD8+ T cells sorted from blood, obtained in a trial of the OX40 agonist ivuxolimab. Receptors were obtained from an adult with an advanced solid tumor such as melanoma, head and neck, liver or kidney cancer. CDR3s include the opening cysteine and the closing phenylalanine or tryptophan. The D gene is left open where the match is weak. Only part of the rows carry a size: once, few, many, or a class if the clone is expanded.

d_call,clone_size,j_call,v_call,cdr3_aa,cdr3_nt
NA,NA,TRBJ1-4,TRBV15,CATGQGFNNEKLFF,TGTGCCACCGGGCAGGGCTTCAATAATGAAAAACTGTTTTTT
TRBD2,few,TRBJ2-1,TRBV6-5,CASSLLMAGGPRWQFF,TGTGCCAGCAGTTTACTCATGGCGGGGGGGCCCCGGTGGCAGTTCTTC
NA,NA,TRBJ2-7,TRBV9,CASSVTENYEQYF,TGTGCCAGCAGCGTAACTGAAAACTACGAGCAGTACTTC
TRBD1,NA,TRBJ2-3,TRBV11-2,CASSRGQGPTDTQYF,TGTGCCAGCAGCCGGGGACAGGGGCCCACAGATACGCAGTATTTT
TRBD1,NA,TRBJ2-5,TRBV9,CASSEDRAETQYF,TGTGCCAGCAGCGAGGACAGGGCAGAGACCCAGTACTTC
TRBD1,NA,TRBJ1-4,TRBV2,CASSSQGALEKLFF,TGTGCCAGCAGTTCACAGGGGGCGCTTGAAAAACTGTTTTTT
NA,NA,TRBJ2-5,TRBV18,CASSPDSQETQYF,TGTGCCAGCTCCCCAGACAGTCAAGAGACCCAGTACTTC
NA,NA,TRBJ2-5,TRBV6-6,CASSYSTWGQETQYF,TGTGCCAGCAGTTACTCGACTTGGGGCCAAGAGACCCAGTACTTC
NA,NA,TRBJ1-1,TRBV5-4,CASSLFQSEAFF,TGTGCCAGCAGCTTGTTCCAGAGTGAAGCTTTCTTT
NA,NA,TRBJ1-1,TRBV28,CASSFAWDAFF,TGTGCCAGCAGTTTCGCCTGGGATGCTTTCTTT
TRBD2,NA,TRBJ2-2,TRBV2,CASTLGLASLGELFF,TGTGCCAGCACCCTCGGACTAGCTTCTCTCGGGGAGCTGTTTTTT
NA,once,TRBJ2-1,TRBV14,CASSQDAGRNEQFF,TGTGCCAGCAGCCAAGATGCGGGGAGGAATGAGCAGTTCTTC
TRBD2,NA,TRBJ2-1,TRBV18,CASSPRTSGGQNEQFF,TGTGCCAGCTCACCACGGACTAGCGGGGGGCAAAATGAGCAGTTCTTC
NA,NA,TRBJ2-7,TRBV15,CATSRDKNYEQYF,TGTGCCACCAGCAGGGACAAAAACTACGAGCAGTACTTC